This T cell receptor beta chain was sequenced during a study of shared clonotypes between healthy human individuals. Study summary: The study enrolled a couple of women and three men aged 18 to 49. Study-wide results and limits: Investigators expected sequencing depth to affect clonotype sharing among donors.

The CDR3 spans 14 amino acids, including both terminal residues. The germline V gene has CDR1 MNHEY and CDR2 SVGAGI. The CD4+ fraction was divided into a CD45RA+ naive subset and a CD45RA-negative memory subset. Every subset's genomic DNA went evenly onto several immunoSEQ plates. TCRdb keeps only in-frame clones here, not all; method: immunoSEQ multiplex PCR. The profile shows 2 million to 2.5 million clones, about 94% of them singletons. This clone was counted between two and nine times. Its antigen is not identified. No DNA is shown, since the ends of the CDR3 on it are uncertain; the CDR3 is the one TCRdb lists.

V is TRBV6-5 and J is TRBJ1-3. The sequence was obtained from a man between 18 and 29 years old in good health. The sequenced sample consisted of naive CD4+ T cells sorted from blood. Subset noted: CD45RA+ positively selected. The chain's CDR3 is CASSLEKAGNTIYF.